The T cell receptor beta chain described here comes from a study of T cell changes during pregnancy in multiple sclerosis. Data came from immunoSEQ multiplex PCR; TCRdb stores just in-frame clones and leaves some out. The sample has more than 50,000 clones, 90% seen once; the top ten hold roughly 3.3%. The V gene's germline CDR1 is SGHDT and CDR2 YYEEEE. This CDR3 is built from 18 residues. V lost 1 base to trimming and J lost 0 bases; unmatched junction nucleotides: 7. The genes are TRBV5-6 and TRBJ2-1, with 10 bases fitting TRBD2. The clonotype was recovered from a female donor in good health, enrolled as a control in a pregnancy study. The starting material was peripheral blood, obtained in the first trimester of pregnancy. The CDR3 here is CASSLLAGVSTSYNEQFF. In DNA form, the CDR3 reads TGTGCCAGCAGCTTGCTAGCGGGAGTCTCCACCTCCTACAATGAGCAGTTCTTC.